This entry lists 29 T cell receptor beta chains sequenced from one sample in a study of blood T cell repertoires in COVID-19. Some clones are missing from TCRdb's copy, which holds only in-frame ones; the method was immunoSEQ multiplex PCR. The table lists about 240,000 clones, about 79% of them singletons, with roughly a tenth in the top ten. Source material: peripheral blood. The receptors derive from a woman of 80 years or more with acute or convalescent COVID-19.

The V call is TRBV5-6, the J call TRBJ1-3; tentatively, D is TRBD1 (6 bases). Germline CDR1 SGHDT, CDR2 YYEEEE. This CDR3 region has 11 residues. With 4 bases removed from V and 9 bases from J, the gap between germline ends came to 8 bases. CDR3 sequence: CASSQGGTIYF. Written as DNA, the CDR3 is TGTGCCAGCAGCCAAGGGGGCACCATATATTTT.

This clone was seen just once. Different DNA sequences within this sample yield the same CDR3. The CDR3 is CASSLWAGALGTEAFF. CDR3 nucleotides: TGTGCCAGCAGCCTTTGGGCAGGGGCCCTGGGCACTGAAGCTTTCTTT. The chain combines TRBV28 with TRBJ1-1; D may be TRBD1 (6 bases). The CDR3 is 16 amino acids. V lost 6 bases, J lost 4 bases, and 21 bases lay in between. Germline V lookup: CDR1 MDHEN, CDR2 SYDVKM. Complete variable domain (other parts from reference TRBV28 and TRBJ1-1): DVKVTQSSRYLVKRTGEKVFLECVQDMDHENMFWYRQDPGLGLRLIYFSYDVKMKEKGDIPEGYSVSREKKERFSLILESASTNQTSMYLCASSLWAGALGTEAFFGQGTRLTVV.

This chain uses TRBV4-1 with TRBJ2-4, with a weak D call TRBD2 (6 bases). The CDR3 has 17 amino acids. With 5 bases removed from V and 0 bases from J, the gap between germline ends came to 17 bases. Germline V gene sequence: CDR1 MGHRA, CDR2 YSYEKL. CDR3 in amino acids: CASSDGGAMKAKNIQYF. The CDR3 region has the DNA TGCGCCAGCAGCGACGGAGGGGCCATGAAAGCCAAAAACATTCAGTACTTC.

V usage is TRBV24-1 and J usage is TRBJ2-6, with 7 bases fitting TRBD1. J lost 3 bases, V lost 5 bases, and 12 bases had no gene match. This CDR3 comprises 18 residues. CDR1 is KGHDR, CDR2 SFDVKD, per germline. This chain's CDR3 is CATSGLQGIFNGANVLTF. The CDR3 bases are TGTGCCACCAGTGGGCTACAGGGGATCTTTAATGGGGCCAACGTCCTGACTTTC.

The rearrangement uses TRBV28 and TRBJ1-1; D may be TRBD1 (6 bases). V lost 4 bases and J lost 0, with 18 bases in between. The CDR3 runs to 17 residues. Per the germline V gene, CDR1 is MDHEN and CDR2 is SYDVKM. DNA of the CDR3: TGTGCCAGCAGTTCACCGGACATGGGGGCGATGAACACTGAAGCTTTCTTT. Translation gives CASSSPDMGAMNTEAFF.

The rearrangement joins TRBV29-1 to TRBJ2-5, with a possible D match to TRBD2 (6 bases). The ends were cut back, 3 bases at V and 5 bases at J, with 10 bases in the middle. CDR3 size: 12 residues. The germline CDR1 and CDR2 sequences are SQVTM and ANQGSEA. CDR3 bases: TGCAGCGTTGATGGGGGGAAGGAGACCCAGTACTTC. This codes for CSVDGGKETQYF. Together with reference TRBV29-1 and TRBJ2-5, the CDR3 gives the full variable domain: SAVISQKPSRDICQRGTSLTIQCQVDSQVTMMFWYRQQPGQSLTLIATANQGSEATYESGFVIDKFPISRPNLTFSTLTVSNMSPEDSSIYLCSVDGGKETQYFGPGTRLLVL.

The J gene is TRBJ1-2, the V gene TRBV2, with D unresolved. CDR1 SNHLY and CDR2 FYNNEI come from the germline V gene. CDR3 length: 13 amino acids. The germline V and J ends were trimmed by 3 bases and 4 bases, with 9 bases remaining between them. CDR3 DNA: TGTGCCAGCAGTGATGGCAAGTCCTATGGCTACACCTTC. The encoded protein is CASSDGKSYGYTF.

V is TRBV12-3 or TRBV12-4 and J is TRBJ1-3, with D unclear. Trimming cost V 2 bases and J 9 bases, with 11 bases left between them. CDR3 size: 13 residues. CDR3 loop: CASSLRLGGTIYF. DNA for the CDR3: TGTGCCAGCAGTTTACGGCTAGGTGGCACCATATATTTT.

The chain has TRBV3-1 (or the pseudogene TRBV3-2) and TRBJ2-7; the D gene is possibly TRBD2 (6 bases). The germline V and J ends were trimmed by 1 base and 3 bases, with 16 bases remaining between them. This CDR3 region has 16 residues. Per germline, CDR1 LGHDT and CDR2 YNNKEL (reference sequence). As DNA, the CDR3 is TGTGCCAGCAGCCAAGTAGGCGGGACTGGAGACTACGAGCAGTACTTC. It is translated as CASSQVGGTGDYEQYF.

The chain carries TRBV18 and TRBJ2-7; maybe TRBD1 (5 bases). Germline V gives CDR1 KGHSH, CDR2 LQKENI. Trimming removed 6 bases at V and 5 bases at J, with 14 bases between. The CDR3 contains 13 residues. CDR3 region: CASSDSSSDEQYF. CDR3 in DNA: TGTGCCAGCTCTGACAGTTCCAGTGACGAGCAGTACTTC.

The V gene is TRBV7-6, the J gene TRBJ2-1; tentatively, D is TRBD2 (6 bases). CDR3 size: 16 residues. V was pared by 5 bases and J by 2 bases, with 16 bases between. Looked up from germline, CDR1 is SGHVS and CDR2 is FNYEAQ. CDR3 sequence (DNA): TGTGCCAGCAGCGACCTTTTCCCGGGGGCCTACAATGAGCAGTTCTTC. Translating gives CASSDLFPGAYNEQFF.

This chain connects TRBV5-1 to TRBJ1-1; D is perhaps TRBD1 (5 bases). The CDR3 sequence is 15 residues long. CDR1 is SGHRS and CDR2 is YFSETQ in the germline V gene. V was shortened by 4 bases and J by 4 bases, with 17 bases between the two germline ends. In nucleotides, the CDR3 is TGCGCCAGCAGCCTTGGGTCCATTCAGGGCACTGAAGCTTTCTTT. Encoded protein: CASSLGSIQGTEAFF.

This sequence joins TRBV14 and TRBJ2-7; 8 bases match TRBD1. This CDR3 has 15 amino acids. J was trimmed by 4 bases and V by 2 bases; bases with no gene match: 7. Looked up from germline, CDR1 is SGHDN and CDR2 is FVKESK. The CDR3 nucleotides read TGTGCCAGCAGCCAAAGTTCCAGGGGGCAATACGAGCAGTACTTC. It encodes CASSQSSRGQYEQYF.

The chain has TRBV19 and TRBJ1-2; D might be TRBD1 (5 bases). CDR3 length: 13 amino acids. The germline gives CDR1 LNHDA, CDR2 SQIVND (reference sequence). V lost 7 bases, J lost 8 bases, and 17 bases lay in between. As DNA, the CDR3 is TGTGCCAGTACCCCCGGAGGGACTAAGGGCTACACCTTC. Protein product: CASTPGGTKGYTF.

The rearrangement links TRBV5-1 to TRBJ2-7; 13 bases are shared with TRBD2. V was clipped by 4 bases and J by 0 bases; unmatched bases: 13. The CDR3 contains 19 residues. Germline values: CDR1 SGHRS, CDR2 YFSETQ. In nucleotides, the CDR3 is TGCGCCAGCAGCCCCGTGGGACTAGCGGGGTTGACGAGCTCCTACGAGCAGTACTTC. Its protein product is CASSPVGLAGLTSSYEQYF.

This rearrangement joins TRBV28 to TRBJ1-5, with TRBD1 matching 10 bases. The ends lost 9 bases at V and 1 base at J; junction bases unmatched: 12. The CDR3 consists of 17 residues. CDR1 and CDR2 (germline): MDHEN, SYDVKM. The CDR3 spells CASTPAGQGLSNQPQHF. The CDR3 DNA reads TGTGCCAGTACCCCGGCGGGACAGGGGCTAAGCAATCAGCCCCAGCATTTT.

Regarding this clone: A read error may produce the germline difference seen at one junction end. DNA of the CDR3: TGTGCCAGCAGCTTGTCGACAGGCCGCACGATCTTC. Translating gives CASSLSTGRTIF. The V call is TRBV5-6, the J call TRBJ1-2; D perhaps matches TRBD1 (6 bases). Germline V gene lookup returns CDR1 SGHDT and CDR2 YYEEEE. The length of the CDR3 is 12 residues. The variable domain in full, with the rest retrieved from reference TRBV5-6 and TRBJ1-2, is DAGVTQSPTHLIKTRGQQVTLRCSPKSGHDTVSWYQQALGQGPQFIFQYYEEEERQRGNFPDRFSGHQFPNYSSELNVNALLLGDSALYLCASSLSTGRTIFGSGTRLTVV.

CDR3 loop: CATKKRTGINSPLHF. The CDR3 bases are TGTGCCACCAAAAAACGGACAGGGATAAATTCACCCCTCCACTTT. This rearrangement joins TRBV28 to TRBJ1-6, with 8 bases identical to TRBD1. The CDR3 consists of 15 residues. CDR1 MDHEN and CDR2 SYDVKM come from the germline V gene. J was trimmed by 7 bases and V by 10 bases; bases with no gene match: 12. Using reference TRBV28 and TRBJ1-6 for the parts outside the CDR3, the full variable domain is DVKVTQSSRYLVKRTGEKVFLECVQDMDHENMFWYRQDPGLGLRLIYFSYDVKMKEKGDIPEGYSVSREKKERFSLILESASTNQTSMYLCATKKRTGINSPLHFGNGTRLTVT.

The chain combines TRBV7-3 with TRBJ1-1; TRBD1 matches 7 bases. Germline CDR1 and CDR2: SGHTA and FQGTGA. The ends lost 5 bases at V and 4 bases at J; junction bases unmatched: 7. The CDR3 spans 14 residues. The CDR3 loop is CASSREGAATEAFF. The CDR3 DNA reads as TGTGCCAGCAGCCGCGAGGGGGCAGCCACTGAAGCTTTCTTT. Filled out from reference TRBV7-3 and TRBJ1-1, the complete variable domain reads GAGVSQTPSNKVTEKGKYVELRCDPISGHTALYWYRQSLGQGPEFLIYFQGTGAADDSGLPNDRFFAVRPEGSVSTLKIQRTERGDSAVYLCASSREGAATEAFFGQGTRLTVV.

The chain uses TRBV28 and TRBJ2-1; 7 bases map to TRBD2. J lost 0 bases, V lost 3 bases, and 5 bases had no gene match. The CDR3 has 16 residues. The V gene's germline CDR1 is MDHEN and CDR2 SYDVKM. CDR3 nucleotides: TGTGCCAGCAGTTTGGGAGGGTCACGCTCCTACAATGAGCAGTTCTTC. This encodes CASSLGGSRSYNEQFF.

A single count supports this clone. This rearrangement joins TRBV15 to TRBJ2-3; 8 bases fit TRBD1. V lost 3 bases, J lost 4 bases, and 9 bases stayed unmatched. Per germline, CDR1 LNHNV and CDR2 YYDKDF (reference sequence). This CDR3 has 16 amino acids. The DNA for the CDR3 is TGTGCCACCAGCAGGGAGGGGACAGGTACTGCAGATACGCAGTATTTT. Translation: CATSREGTGTADTQYF.

The CDR3 reads CASSTNRGGYTF. For the CDR3, the DNA is TGTGCCAGCAGTACGAACAGGGGAGGCTACACCTTC. The V and J genes are TRBV28 and TRBJ1-2; 7 nucleotides agree with TRBD1. After removal of 5 bases from V and 8 bases from J, the junction contained 5 bases not matched to a gene. The CDR3 loop spans 12 amino acids. Germline V gives CDR1 MDHEN, CDR2 SYDVKM.

The chain is built from TRBV4-1 and TRBJ1-2; tentative D call: TRBD1 (5 bases). Between the trimmed V and J ends, which lost 1 base and 0 bases, there was a span of 9 bases. The CDR3 has 15 residues. The germline CDR1 and CDR2 sequences are MGHRA and YSYEKL. As DNA, the CDR3 is TGCGCCAGCAGCCAAGTCGAAGGGGCTAACTATGGCTACACCTTC. Its translation: CASSQVEGANYGYTF.

The gene calls are TRBV19 and TRBJ2-3, with TRBD2 as a possible D gene (5 bases). This CDR3 comprises 15 residues. The V and J ends lost 5 bases and 6 bases respectively, with 18 bases between them. Germline values: CDR1 LNHDA, CDR2 SQIVND (reference sequence). DNA of the CDR3: TGTGCCAGTAGTCTTAGAATTGAGGGCGGGGATACGCAGTATTTT. Translation: CASSLRIEGGDTQYF. The full variable domain, its missing parts supplied by reference TRBV19 and TRBJ2-3, is DGGITQSPKYLFRKEGQNVTLSCEQNLNHDAMYWYRQDPGQGLRLIYYSQIVNDFQKGDIAEGYSVSREKKESFPLTVTSAQKNPTAFYLCASSLRIEGGDTQYFGPGTRLTVL.

The chain combines TRBV29-1 with TRBJ2-1; TRBD1 matches at 12 bases. CDR1 SQVTM and CDR2 ANQGSEA come from the germline V gene. V trimming: 7 bases; J trimming: 7 bases; junction bases outside the gene matches: 8. The CDR3 length is 14 residues. CDR3 sequence reads: CSEGTGGARNEQFF. CDR3 nucleotide sequence: TGCAGCGAGGGGACAGGGGGCGCGAGGAATGAGCAGTTCTTC.

This clone has only one observation. The chain is built from TRBV11-3 and TRBJ1-6; D gene ambiguous. Germline V CDR1 and CDR2: SGHNT, YENEEA. This CDR3 is 14 amino acids long. V was cut by 4 bases and J by 7 bases, with 11 bases left in between. CDR3 DNA: TGTGCCAGCAGCTACGGGAAGATCAATTCACCCCTCCACTTT. It codes for CASSYGKINSPLHF.

The CDR3 sequence: CASSLLNMDTEAFF. The CDR3 DNA sequence: TGTGCCAGCTCGCTCCTTAACATGGACACTGAAGCTTTCTTT. The genes are TRBV18 and TRBJ1-1; D uncertain. Germline V gene lookup returns CDR1 KGHSH and CDR2 LQKENI. This CDR3 has 14 residues. Deletions cut 6 bases from V and 3 bases from J, with 14 bases between. The full variable domain, rest sourced from reference TRBV18 and TRBJ1-1, is NAGVMQNPRHLVRRRGQEARLRCSPMKGHSHVYWYRQLPEEGLKFMVYLQKENIIDESGMPKERFSAEFPKEGPSILRIQQVVRGDSAAYFCASSLLNMDTEAFFGQGTRLTVV.

The chain is built from TRBV4-1 and TRBJ2-7, with 7 bases identical to TRBD1. CDR3 length: 15 residues. V lost 4 bases, J lost 4 bases, and 10 bases stayed unmatched. Germline V gene data show CDR1 as MGHRA and CDR2 as YSYEKL. The CDR3 DNA follows: TGCGCCAGCAGCCCCACCCAGGGACAGCGGTACGAGCAGTACTTC. Residues: CASSPTQGQRYEQYF.

The rearrangement uses TRBV4-2 and TRBJ2-1; 13 bases agree with TRBD2. Per germline, CDR1 LGHNA and CDR2 YNFKEQ. The CDR3 runs 16 residues. Trimming removed 4 bases from V and 8 bases from J; junction bases left unmatched: 8. This CDR3 is CASSPQLAGGADEQFF. CDR3 in DNA: TGTGCCAGCAGCCCTCAACTAGCGGGGGGGGCGGATGAGCAGTTCTTC.